The 20 T cell receptor beta chains given below trace back to one sample, sequenced in a study of CD8+CD57+ T cells in acquired aplastic anemia. TCR beta VDJ and CDR3 were profiled, and genomic DNA was the template. From the reads, TCRdb called clonotypes with MiXCR, one entry per CDR3 protein. The table lists under 350,000 distinct CDR3 sequences, 55% to 60% of them singletons. Source material: sorted CD4+, CD8+, or CD8+CD57+ T cells (not recorded which) from PBMCs. Every receptor here comes from a human donor with severe aplastic anemia or a healthy control (not recorded which).

This clonotype was detected many times. The chain couples TRBV2 to TRBJ1-4, with D possibly being TRBD1 (6 bases). The CDR3 runs 15 residues. CDR1 and CDR2 (germline): SNHLY, FYNNEI. Trimming removed 2 bases at V and 8 bases at J, with 15 bases between. The CDR3 DNA sequence: TGTGCCAGCAGTGAAACGAGGGGACAATTCGAAAAACTGTTTTTT. It yields the protein CASSETRGQFEKLFF.

This clonotype was observed a few times. This chain uses TRBV20-1 with TRBJ2-7; D uncertain. The CDR3 spans 11 residues. The V end lost 6 bases, the J end lost 5 bases, and 11 bases lay between the germline ends. Germline CDR1 DFQATT, CDR2 SNEGSKA (reference sequence). The CDR3 loop is CSALWVHEQYF. As DNA, the CDR3 is TGCAGTGCCCTCTGGGTGCACGAGCAGTACTTC.

This clonotype was observed a handful of times. The chain carries TRBV7-9 and TRBJ2-3; D gene ambiguous. Looked up from germline, CDR1 is SEHNR and CDR2 is FQNEAQ (reference sequence). V gave up 1 base and J gave up 2 bases, with 7 bases separating them. The CDR3 sequence is 14 residues long. CDR3 loop: CASSLELITDTQYF. DNA of the CDR3: TGTGCCAGCAGCTTAGAGCTGATCACAGATACGCAGTATTTT. The variable domain in full, completed from reference TRBV7-9 and TRBJ2-3, reads DTGVSQNPRHKITKRGQNVTFRCDPISEHNRLYWYRQTLGQGPEFLTYFQNEAQLEKSRLLSDRFSAERPKGSFSTLEIQRTEQGDSAMYLCASSLELITDTQYFGPGTRLTVL.

The chain uses TRBV2 and TRBJ2-4, with a tentative D call TRBD1 (5 bases). This CDR3 is built from 13 residues. Trimming cost V 7 bases and J 7 bases, with 14 bases left between them. In germline, CDR1 is SNHLY, CDR2 FYNNEI. CDR3: CASKWGGKNIQYF. CDR3 sequence (DNA): TGTGCCAGCAAATGGGGCGGCAAGAACATTCAGTACTTC.

The gene calls are TRBV20-1 and TRBJ2-7; D is ambiguous. Germline values: CDR1 DFQATT, CDR2 SNEGSKA (reference sequence). CDR3 length equals 12 residues. Trimming took 4 bases from V and 2 from J, leaving 9 bases between them. The CDR3 region is CSATEGTYEQYF. In nucleotides, the CDR3 is TGCAGTGCTACAGAAGGCACCTACGAGCAGTACTTC.

This clonotype was picked up many times. The rearrangement uses TRBV5-1 and TRBJ2-7, with 9 bases matching TRBD1. CDR1 is SGHRS, CDR2 YFSETQ, per germline. This CDR3 comprises 16 residues. Unmatched junction bases numbered 6, after V lost 1 base and J lost 1 base. The CDR3 DNA is TGCGCCAGCAGCTTGACCCCCGGGACAGGGTCCTACGAGCAGTACTTC. It translates to CASSLTPGTGSYEQYF.

The V call is TRBV7-2, the J call TRBJ2-1; the D gene is possibly TRBD2 (5 bases). CDR1 and CDR2 (germline): SGHTA, FQGNSA. The CDR3 is made up of 14 amino acids. Trimming pared 10 bases from V and 7 bases from J, leaving 20 bases between. The CDR3 spells CATGLGHSRNEQFF. The CDR3, as DNA: TGTGCCACGGGGTTAGGTCACTCTAGGAATGAGCAGTTCTTC. Looking up the rest from reference TRBV7-2 and TRBJ2-1 gives the full variable domain: GAGVSQSPSNKVTEKGKDVELRCDPISGHTALYWYRQSLGQGLEFLIYFQGNSAPDKSGLPSDRFSAERTGGSVSTLTIQRTQQEDSAVYLCATGLGHSRNEQFFGPGTRLTVL.

The chain recombines TRBV7-9 with TRBJ1-2; D unresolved. V shed 6 bases and J shed 6 bases, with 17 bases lying between them. This CDR3 region has 14 residues. Germline V gene sequence: CDR1 SEHNR, CDR2 FQNEAQ (reference sequence). The CDR3 region is CASSKRGVLHGYTF. CDR3 in DNA: TGTGCCAGCAGTAAAAGAGGAGTACTCCATGGCTACACCTTC.

This clonotype occurred many times. The V gene is TRBV6-5, the J gene TRBJ2-3; D ambiguous. Trimming cost V 2 bases and J 2 bases, with 14 bases left between them. The CDR3 extends over 16 amino acids. Germline V gene sequence: CDR1 MNHEY, CDR2 SVGAGI. CDR3 DNA sequence: TGTGCCAGCAGTTACCGGAGCTGGCTTATCACAGATACGCAGTATTTT. Its protein is CASSYRSWLITDTQYF.

The V gene is TRBV7-9, the J gene TRBJ1-3; D not certain. Germline V gene sequence: CDR1 SEHNR, CDR2 FQNEAQ (reference sequence). This CDR3 contains 14 residues. Trimming took 3 bases from V and 4 from J, leaving 10 bases between them. CDR3 DNA: TGTGCCAGCAGCTTGTCATTGGGAGGAAACACCATATATTTT. This sequence encodes CASSLSLGGNTIYF.

This clonotype was observed many times. The chain links TRBV7-2 to TRBJ1-1; no clear D. CDR3 length: 16 amino acids. CDR1 is SGHTA and CDR2 is FQGNSA in the germline V gene. The V gene lost 0 bases and the J gene lost 4 bases, with 15 bases spanning the gap. The CDR3 DNA follows: TGTGCCAGCAGCTTAGCGCGGTTCGGTGTCCTCACTGAAGCTTTCTTT. Residues: CASSLARFGVLTEAFF. Drawing the rest from reference TRBV7-2 and TRBJ1-1, the complete variable domain is GAGVSQSPSNKVTEKGKDVELRCDPISGHTALYWYRQSLGQGLEFLIYFQGNSAPDKSGLPSDRFSAERTGGSVSTLTIQRTQQEDSAVYLCASSLARFGVLTEAFFGQGTRLTVV.

V and J are TRBV7-8 and TRBJ2-5; D perhaps matches TRBD2 (5 bases). The germline gives CDR1 SGHVS, CDR2 FQNEAQ. CDR3 length: 15 residues. V was trimmed by 6 bases and J by 0 bases, leaving 14 bases between them. The CDR3 loop reads CASRSGLADQETQYF. DNA for the CDR3: TGTGCCAGCAGATCCGGACTGGCCGACCAAGAGACCCAGTACTTC.

V and J are TRBV12-3 or TRBV12-4 and TRBJ1-3, with 10 nucleotides matching TRBD1. V was pared by 4 bases and J by 8 bases, with 14 bases of the junction left unmatched. This CDR3 has 17 amino acids. The CDR3 is CASSSPSTGGYGYTIYF. In nucleotides, the CDR3 is TGTGCCAGCAGTTCCCCTTCGACAGGGGGCTATGGCTACACCATATATTTT.

This clonotype showed up many times. The chain carries TRBV5-5 and TRBJ2-5; 10 nucleotides agree with TRBD1. Germline V gene data show CDR1 as SGHKS and CDR2 as YYEKEE (reference sequence). The CDR3 covers 15 residues. V was clipped by 4 bases and J by 5 bases; unmatched bases: 8. The CDR3, as DNA: TGTGCCAGCAGCCGCGGACAGGGGGTCGTGGAGACCCAGTACTTC. Translated: CASSRGQGVVETQYF.

The chain links TRBV5-6 to TRBJ2-1, with 15 bases matching TRBD2. J gave up 5 bases and V 7 bases, and 13 bases lay outside the gene matches. CDR1 is SGHDT and CDR2 is YYEEEE in the germline V gene. The CDR3 runs 18 residues. The CDR3 is CASPPWGLAGGKDNEQFF. For the CDR3, the DNA is TGTGCCAGCCCACCCTGGGGACTAGCGGGAGGAAAAGACAATGAGCAGTTCTTC.

V gene TRBV7-6 combines with J gene TRBJ1-5, with TRBD1 matching over 10 bases. The junction had 4 bases not matched to a gene; V was cut back by 5 bases and J by 6 bases. The CDR3 loop spans 14 amino acids. Germline V gene lookup returns CDR1 SGHVS and CDR2 FNYEAQ. CDR3 protein: CASSPGQGVQPQHF. CDR3 DNA: TGTGCCAGCAGCCCAGGACAGGGGGTTCAGCCCCAGCATTTT.

This clonotype was seen a handful of times. The V gene is TRBV9, the J gene TRBJ2-7; 7 bases map to TRBD2. Looked up from germline, CDR1 is SGDLS and CDR2 is YYNGEE. V shed 0 bases and J 2 bases; nucleotides not matched to a gene: 5. This CDR3 region has 15 residues. The CDR3 loop is CASSVGGGSPYEQYF. CDR3 in DNA: TGTGCCAGCAGCGTAGGAGGCGGGAGCCCCTACGAGCAGTACTTC.

This clonotype was picked up many times. The chain employs TRBV4-3 and TRBJ1-4; D not resolved. V lost 1 base, J lost 0 bases, and 15 bases lay in between. This CDR3 contains 18 residues. Germline V gene lookup returns CDR1 LGHNA and CDR2 YSLEER. CDR3 nucleotide sequence: TGCGCCAGCAGCCAAGTCGTGAACAGAGGTTCAACTAATGAAAAACTGTTTTTT. Translated: CASSQVVNRGSTNEKLFF.

This chain connects TRBV24-1 to TRBJ2-7, with D possibly TRBD2 on 6 matching bases. The CDR3 is 14 residues long. Germline loops: CDR1 KGHDR, CDR2 SFDVKD. Deletions cut 0 bases from V and 7 bases from J, with 12 bases between. This CDR3 is CATSDLPSSVEQYF. The DNA of the CDR3 is TGTGCCACCAGTGATTTGCCCTCTAGCGTGGAGCAGTACTTC.

This clonotype was picked up many times. This chain connects TRBV7-6 to TRBJ2-7, with 7 bases lining up with TRBD1. The germline CDR1 and CDR2 sequences are SGHVS and FNYEAQ. The CDR3 is made up of 13 amino acids. The junction had 6 bases not matched to a gene; V was cut back by 6 bases and J by 4 bases. The CDR3 spells CASRQGTEYEQYF. In DNA form, the CDR3 reads TGTGCCAGCAGACAGGGGACGGAGTACGAGCAGTACTTC.